One sample yielded the 6 T cell receptor beta chains listed below, sequenced in a study of cytomegalovirus exposure and HLA in healthy donors. TCRdb's copy holds only in-frame clones and misses some; the assay was immunoSEQ multiplex PCR. Here the sample spans roughly 60,000 clones, roughly 94% being singletons. The material sequenced was PBMCs. The receptor source for this set is a man aged 18 to 29 in good health and CMV-seronegative.

CDR3 loop: CASSPREAGELFF. CDR3 nucleotide sequence: TGTGCCAGCAGCCCACGGGAGGCCGGGGAGCTGTTTTTT. The gene calls are TRBV27 and TRBJ2-2; 7 bases agree with TRBD2. The V segment lost 6 bases and the J segment 6 bases; nucleotides outside the gene matches: 4. Germline-derived CDR1 and CDR2 are MNHEY and SMNVEV (reference sequence). There are 13 residues in the CDR3.

The chain is built from TRBV7-2 and TRBJ1-2; the D gene is possibly TRBD1 (6 bases). V lost 3 bases and J 8 bases, leaving 10 bases between the germline ends. Germline lookup yields CDR1 SGHTA and CDR2 FQGNSA. The CDR3 is 12 amino acids. The chain's CDR3 is CASSFNREGYTF. CDR3 nucleotide sequence: TGTGCCAGCAGCTTCAACAGGGAGGGCTACACCTTC.

The table lists this clone with a count of one. The chain uses TRBV2 and TRBJ1-5; the D gene is possibly TRBD1 (5 bases). Looked up from germline, CDR1 is SNHLY and CDR2 is FYNNEI. The CDR3 contains 13 residues. The V and J ends lost 4 bases and 4 bases respectively, with 8 bases between them. The CDR3 sequence: CASSVQENQPQHF. The CDR3 DNA is TGTGCCAGCAGTGTACAGGAAAATCAGCCCCAGCATTTT.

The chain is built from TRBV5-1 and TRBJ2-1; 10 bases are a match to TRBD2. V was clipped by 1 base and J by 9 bases; unmatched bases: 7. CDR1 SGHRS and CDR2 YFSETQ come from the germline V gene. The CDR3 extends over 15 amino acids. The CDR3 sequence is CASSLRLAGDSEQFF. CDR3 DNA: TGCGCCAGCAGCTTGCGGCTAGCGGGAGATAGTGAGCAGTTCTTC.

The chain uses TRBV5-4 and TRBJ2-1; 10 nucleotides line up with TRBD2. Per germline, CDR1 SGHNT and CDR2 YYREEE (reference sequence). There are 16 residues in the CDR3. The junction had 7 bases not matched to a gene; V was cut back by 2 bases and J by 5 bases. The CDR3 reads CASSFSSGSFNNEQFF. The CDR3 coding sequence is TGTGCCAGCAGCTTCTCTAGCGGGAGTTTCAACAATGAGCAGTTCTTC. The full variable domain, in which reference TRBV5-4 and TRBJ2-1 provide the parts outside the CDR3, is ETGVTQSPTHLIKTRGQQVTLRCSSQSGHNTVSWYQQALGQGPQFIFQYYREEENGRGNFPPRFSGLQFPNYSSELNVNALELDDSALYLCASSFSSGSFNNEQFFGPGTRLTVL.

The CDR3 region is CALFGGHHYGYTF. In nucleotides, the CDR3 is TGTGCCTTGTTTGGGGGACACCACTATGGCTACACCTTC. V and J are TRBV10-3 and TRBJ1-2; D possibly corresponds to TRBD1 (6 bases). V was trimmed by 11 bases and J by 3 bases, leaving 16 bases between them. The CDR3 has 13 amino acids. Per the germline V gene, CDR1 is ENHRY and CDR2 is SYGVKD.